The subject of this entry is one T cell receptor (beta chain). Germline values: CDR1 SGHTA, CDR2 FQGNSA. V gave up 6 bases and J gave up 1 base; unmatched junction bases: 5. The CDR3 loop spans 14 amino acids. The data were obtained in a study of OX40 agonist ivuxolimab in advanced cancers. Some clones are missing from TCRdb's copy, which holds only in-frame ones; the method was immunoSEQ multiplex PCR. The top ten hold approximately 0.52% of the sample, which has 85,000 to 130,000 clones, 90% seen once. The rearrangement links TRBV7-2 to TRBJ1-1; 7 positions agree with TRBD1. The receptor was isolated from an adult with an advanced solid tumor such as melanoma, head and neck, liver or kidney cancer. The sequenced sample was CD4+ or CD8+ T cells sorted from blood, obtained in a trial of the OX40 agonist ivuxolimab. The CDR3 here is CASSFQGGNTEAFF. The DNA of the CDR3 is TGTGCCAGCAGTTTTCAGGGGGGGAACACTGAAGCTTTCTTT. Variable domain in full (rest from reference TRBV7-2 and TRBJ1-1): GAGVSQSPSNKVTEKGKDVELRCDPISGHTALYWYRQSLGQGLEFLIYFQGNSAPDKSGLPSDRFSAERTGGSVSTLTIQRTQQEDSAVYLCASSFQGGNTEAFFGQGTRLTVV.